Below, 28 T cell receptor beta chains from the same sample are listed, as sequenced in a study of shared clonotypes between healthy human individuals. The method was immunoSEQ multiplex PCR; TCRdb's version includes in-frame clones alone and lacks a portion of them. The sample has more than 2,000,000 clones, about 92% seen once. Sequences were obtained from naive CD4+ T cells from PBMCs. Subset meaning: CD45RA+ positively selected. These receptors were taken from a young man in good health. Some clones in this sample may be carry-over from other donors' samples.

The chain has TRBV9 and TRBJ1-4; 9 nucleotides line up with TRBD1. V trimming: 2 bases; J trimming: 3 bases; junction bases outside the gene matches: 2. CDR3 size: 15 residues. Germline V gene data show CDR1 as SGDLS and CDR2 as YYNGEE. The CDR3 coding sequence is TGTGCCAGCAGCGTCACAGGGGGCTCTAATGAAAAACTGTTTTTT. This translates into CASSVTGGSNEKLFF.

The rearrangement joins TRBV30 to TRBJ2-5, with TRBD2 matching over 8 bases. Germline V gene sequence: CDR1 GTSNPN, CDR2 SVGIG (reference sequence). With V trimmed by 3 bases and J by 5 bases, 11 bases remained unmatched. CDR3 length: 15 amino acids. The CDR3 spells CAWSEAGRVLETQYF. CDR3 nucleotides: TGTGCCTGGAGCGAGGCCGGGAGGGTTCTGGAGACCCAGTACTTC.

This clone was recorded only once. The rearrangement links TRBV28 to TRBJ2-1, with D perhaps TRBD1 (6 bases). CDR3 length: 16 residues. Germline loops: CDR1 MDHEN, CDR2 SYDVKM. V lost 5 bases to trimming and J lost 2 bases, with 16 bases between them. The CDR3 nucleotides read TGTGCCAGCAGTCCCCAGGGGTTTTGGGCCTACAATGAGCAGTTCTTC. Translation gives CASSPQGFWAYNEQFF.

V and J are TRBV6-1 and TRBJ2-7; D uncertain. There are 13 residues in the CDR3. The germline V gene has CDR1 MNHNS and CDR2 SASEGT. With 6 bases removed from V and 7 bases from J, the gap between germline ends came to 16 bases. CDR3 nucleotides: TGTGCCAGCAGAGGACCGCCGGGCCAGGAGCAGTACTTC. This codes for CASRGPPGQEQYF.

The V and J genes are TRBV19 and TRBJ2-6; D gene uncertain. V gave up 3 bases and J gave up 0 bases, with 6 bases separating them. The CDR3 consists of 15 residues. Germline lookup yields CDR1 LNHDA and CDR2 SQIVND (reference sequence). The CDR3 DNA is TGTGCCAGTAGTATTGGGCCCTCTGGGGCCAACGTCCTGACTTTC. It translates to CASSIGPSGANVLTF.

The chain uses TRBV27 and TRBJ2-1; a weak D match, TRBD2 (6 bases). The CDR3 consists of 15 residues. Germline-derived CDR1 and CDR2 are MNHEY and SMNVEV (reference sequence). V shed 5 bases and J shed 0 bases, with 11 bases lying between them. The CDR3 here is CASSPGLPSYNEQFF. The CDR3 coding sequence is TGTGCCAGCAGTCCGGGACTCCCCTCCTACAATGAGCAGTTCTTC.

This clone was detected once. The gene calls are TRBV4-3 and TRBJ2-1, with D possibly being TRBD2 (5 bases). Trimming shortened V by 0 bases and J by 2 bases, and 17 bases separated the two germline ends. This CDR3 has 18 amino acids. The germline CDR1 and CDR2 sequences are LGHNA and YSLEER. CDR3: CASSQEFWSRATYNEQFF. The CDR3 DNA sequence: TGCGCCAGCAGCCAAGAGTTTTGGTCGCGGGCGACCTACAATGAGCAGTTCTTC.

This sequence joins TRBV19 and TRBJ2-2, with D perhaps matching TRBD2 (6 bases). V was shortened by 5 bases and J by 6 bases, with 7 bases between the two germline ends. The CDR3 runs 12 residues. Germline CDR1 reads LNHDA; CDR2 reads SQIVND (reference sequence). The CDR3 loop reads CASSAGSGELFF. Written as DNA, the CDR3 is TGTGCCAGTAGTGCGGGATCCGGGGAGCTGTTTTTT.

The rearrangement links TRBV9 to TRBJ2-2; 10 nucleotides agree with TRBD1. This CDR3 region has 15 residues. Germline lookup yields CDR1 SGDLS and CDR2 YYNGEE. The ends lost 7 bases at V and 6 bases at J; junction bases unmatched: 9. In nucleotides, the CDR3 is TGTGCCAGCCAGAAATCCGGGACAGGGGCCGGGGAGCTGTTTTTT. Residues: CASQKSGTGAGELFF.

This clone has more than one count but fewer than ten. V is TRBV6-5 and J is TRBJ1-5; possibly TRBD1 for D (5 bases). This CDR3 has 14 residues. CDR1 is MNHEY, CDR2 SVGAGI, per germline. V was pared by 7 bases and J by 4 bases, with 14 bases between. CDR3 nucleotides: TGTGCCAGCACCGCTGGGGGGATAAATCAGCCCCAGCATTTT. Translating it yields CASTAGGINQPQHF.

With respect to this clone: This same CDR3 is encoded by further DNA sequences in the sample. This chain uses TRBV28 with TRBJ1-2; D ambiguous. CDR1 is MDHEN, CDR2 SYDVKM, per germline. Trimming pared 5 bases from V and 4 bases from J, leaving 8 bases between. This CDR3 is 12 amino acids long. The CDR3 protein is CASSPGSYGYTF. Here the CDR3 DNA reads TGTGCCAGCAGTCCGGGAAGCTATGGCTACACCTTC.

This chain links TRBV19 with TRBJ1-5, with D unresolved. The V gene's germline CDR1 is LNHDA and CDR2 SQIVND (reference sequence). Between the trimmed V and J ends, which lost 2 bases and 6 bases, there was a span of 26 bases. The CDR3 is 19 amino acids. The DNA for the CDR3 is TGTGCCAGTAGTATACGGGGTGGTTATGGGGAAGCGCCGGGTCAGCCCCAGCATTTT. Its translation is CASSIRGGYGEAPGQPQHF. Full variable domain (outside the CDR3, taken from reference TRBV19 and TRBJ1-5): DGGITQSPKYLFRKEGQNVTLSCEQNLNHDAMYWYRQDPGQGLRLIYYSQIVNDFQKGDIAEGYSVSREKKESFPLTVTSAQKNPTAFYLCASSIRGGYGEAPGQPQHFGDGTRLSIL.

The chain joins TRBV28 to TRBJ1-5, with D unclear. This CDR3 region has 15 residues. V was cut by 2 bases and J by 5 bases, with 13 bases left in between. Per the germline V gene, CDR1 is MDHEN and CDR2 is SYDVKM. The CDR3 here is CASSLRAAGDQPQHF. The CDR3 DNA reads TGTGCCAGCAGTTTAAGGGCCGCAGGCGATCAGCCCCAGCATTTT.

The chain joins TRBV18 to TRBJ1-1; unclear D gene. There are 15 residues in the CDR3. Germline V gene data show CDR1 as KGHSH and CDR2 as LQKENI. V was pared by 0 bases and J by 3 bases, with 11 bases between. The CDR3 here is CASSPPRSVHTEAFF. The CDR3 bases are TGTGCCAGCTCACCACCTAGGTCGGTCCACACTGAAGCTTTCTTT.

In DNA, the CDR3 is TGTGCCAGCACCCTCCACCCCAAGGCAGATACGCAGTATTTT. Translated: CASTLHPKADTQYF. The genes are TRBV7-2 and TRBJ2-3, with D uncertain. This CDR3 spans 14 amino acids. V was pared by 7 bases and J by 4 bases, with 15 bases between. Germline assignment: CDR1 SGHTA and CDR2 FQGNSA.

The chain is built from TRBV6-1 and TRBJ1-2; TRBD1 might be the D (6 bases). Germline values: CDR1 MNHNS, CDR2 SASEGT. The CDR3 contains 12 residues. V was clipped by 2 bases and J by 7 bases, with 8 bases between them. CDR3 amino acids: CASSETGFGYTF. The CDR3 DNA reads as TGTGCCAGCAGTGAAACAGGGTTTGGCTACACCTTC.

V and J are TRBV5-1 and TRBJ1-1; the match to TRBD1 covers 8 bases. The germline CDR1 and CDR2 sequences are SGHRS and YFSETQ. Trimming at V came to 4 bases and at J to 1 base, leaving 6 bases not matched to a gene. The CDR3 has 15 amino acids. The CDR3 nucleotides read TGCGCCAGCAGCATAAGGACAGGGCAGAACACTGAAGCTTTCTTT. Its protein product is CASSIRTGQNTEAFF.

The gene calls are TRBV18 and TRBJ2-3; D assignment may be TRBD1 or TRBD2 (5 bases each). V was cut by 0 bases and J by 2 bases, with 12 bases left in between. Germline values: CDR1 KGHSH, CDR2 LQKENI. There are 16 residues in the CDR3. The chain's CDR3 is CASSPPGADNTDTQYF. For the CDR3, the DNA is TGTGCCAGCTCACCACCCGGGGCCGATAACACAGATACGCAGTATTTT.

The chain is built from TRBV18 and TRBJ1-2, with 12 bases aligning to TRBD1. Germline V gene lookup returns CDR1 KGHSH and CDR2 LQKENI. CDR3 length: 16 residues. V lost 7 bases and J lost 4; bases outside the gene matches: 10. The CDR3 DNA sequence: TGTGCCAGCTTGGGACAGGGGGCGACGAGTCCCTATGGCTACACCTTC. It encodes CASLGQGATSPYGYTF.

The CDR3 DNA follows: TGCGCCAGCAGCCAAGTGACGACAGTTCTCGGAAGGGAGACCCAGTACTTC. As protein: CASSQVTTVLGRETQYF. The chain is built from TRBV4-1 and TRBJ2-5; tentative D call: TRBD1 (5 bases). V was clipped by 1 base and J by 5 bases, with 20 bases between them. The germline V gene encodes CDR1 MGHRA and CDR2 YSYEKL. The CDR3 totals 17 residues.

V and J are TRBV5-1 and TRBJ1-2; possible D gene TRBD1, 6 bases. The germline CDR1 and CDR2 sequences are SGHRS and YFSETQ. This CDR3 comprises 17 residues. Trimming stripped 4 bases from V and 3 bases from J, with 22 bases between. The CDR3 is CASSKPFGAGADYGYTF. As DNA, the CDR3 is TGCGCCAGCAGCAAGCCGTTTGGGGCAGGGGCGGACTATGGCTACACCTTC.

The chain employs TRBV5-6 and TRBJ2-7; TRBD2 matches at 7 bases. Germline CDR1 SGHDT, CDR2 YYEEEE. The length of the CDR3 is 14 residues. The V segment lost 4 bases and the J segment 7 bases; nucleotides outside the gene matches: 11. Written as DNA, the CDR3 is TGTGCCAGCAGCCGGGGACTAAATTTAGGGGAGCAGTACTTC. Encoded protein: CASSRGLNLGEQYF.

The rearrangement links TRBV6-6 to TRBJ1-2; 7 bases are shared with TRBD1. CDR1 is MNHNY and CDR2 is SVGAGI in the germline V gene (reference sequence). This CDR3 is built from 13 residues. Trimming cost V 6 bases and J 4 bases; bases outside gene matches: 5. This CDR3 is CASSSGTVYGYTF. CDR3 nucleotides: TGTGCCAGCAGCTCCGGGACAGTCTATGGCTACACCTTC.

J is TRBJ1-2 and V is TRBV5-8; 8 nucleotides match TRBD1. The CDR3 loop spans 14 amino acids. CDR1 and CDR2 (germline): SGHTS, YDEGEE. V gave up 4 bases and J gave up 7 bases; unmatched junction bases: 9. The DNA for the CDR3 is TGTGCCAGCAGCCCGGTGGACAGGGTTGGTGGCTACACCTTC. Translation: CASSPVDRVGGYTF.

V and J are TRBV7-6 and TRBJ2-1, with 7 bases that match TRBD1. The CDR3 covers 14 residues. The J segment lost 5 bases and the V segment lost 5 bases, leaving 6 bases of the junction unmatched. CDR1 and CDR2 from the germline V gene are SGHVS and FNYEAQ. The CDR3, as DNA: TGTGCCAGCAGCCTCCTCCAGGGGGACAATGAGCAGTTCTTC. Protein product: CASSLLQGDNEQFF.

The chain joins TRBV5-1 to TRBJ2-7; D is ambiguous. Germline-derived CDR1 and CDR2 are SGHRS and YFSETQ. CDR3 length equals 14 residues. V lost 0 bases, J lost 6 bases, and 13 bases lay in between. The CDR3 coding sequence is TGCGCCAGCAGCTTGGAATCCCGGGCCGGCGAGCAGTACTTC. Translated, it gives CASSLESRAGEQYF.

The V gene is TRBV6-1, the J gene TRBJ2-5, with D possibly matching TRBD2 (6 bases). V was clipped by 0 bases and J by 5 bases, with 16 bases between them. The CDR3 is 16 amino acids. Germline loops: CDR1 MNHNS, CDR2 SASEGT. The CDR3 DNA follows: TGTGCCAGCAGTGAAGCCCCCGGTAACCGGGGGGAGACCCAGTACTTC. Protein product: CASSEAPGNRGETQYF.

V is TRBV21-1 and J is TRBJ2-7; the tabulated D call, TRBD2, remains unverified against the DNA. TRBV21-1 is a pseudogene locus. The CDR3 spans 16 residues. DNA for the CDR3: TGTGCCAGCATCCCCCCGGGGACTAGCGGTACCTACGAGCAGTACTTC. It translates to CASIPPGTSGTYEQYF.